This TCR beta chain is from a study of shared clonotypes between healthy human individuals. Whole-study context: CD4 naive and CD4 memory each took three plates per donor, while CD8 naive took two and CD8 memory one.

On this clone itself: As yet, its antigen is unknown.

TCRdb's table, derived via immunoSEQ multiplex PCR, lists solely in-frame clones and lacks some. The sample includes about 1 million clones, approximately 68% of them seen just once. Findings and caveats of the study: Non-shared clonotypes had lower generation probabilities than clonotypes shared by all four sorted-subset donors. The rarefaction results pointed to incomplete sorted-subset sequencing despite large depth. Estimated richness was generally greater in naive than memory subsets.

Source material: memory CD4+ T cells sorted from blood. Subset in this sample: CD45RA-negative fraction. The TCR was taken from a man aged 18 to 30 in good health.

The CDR3: CASSFDSGNTDTQYF. The CDR3 bases are TGTGCCAGCAGCTTTGACAGTGGTAACACAGATACGCAGTATTTT. V gene TRBV11-1 combines with J gene TRBJ2-3; D may be TRBD1 (5 bases). The CDR3 runs 15 residues. V was shortened by 3 bases and J by 2 bases, with 12 bases between the two germline ends. Germline CDR1 and CDR2: SGHAT and FQDESV (reference sequence). Full variable domain (outside the CDR3, taken from reference TRBV11-1 and TRBJ2-3): EAEVAQSPRYKITEKSQAVAFWCDPISGHATLYWYRQILGQGPELLVQFQDESVVDDSQLPKDRFSAERLKGVDSTLKIQPAELGDSAMYLCASSFDSGNTDTQYFGPGTRLTVL.